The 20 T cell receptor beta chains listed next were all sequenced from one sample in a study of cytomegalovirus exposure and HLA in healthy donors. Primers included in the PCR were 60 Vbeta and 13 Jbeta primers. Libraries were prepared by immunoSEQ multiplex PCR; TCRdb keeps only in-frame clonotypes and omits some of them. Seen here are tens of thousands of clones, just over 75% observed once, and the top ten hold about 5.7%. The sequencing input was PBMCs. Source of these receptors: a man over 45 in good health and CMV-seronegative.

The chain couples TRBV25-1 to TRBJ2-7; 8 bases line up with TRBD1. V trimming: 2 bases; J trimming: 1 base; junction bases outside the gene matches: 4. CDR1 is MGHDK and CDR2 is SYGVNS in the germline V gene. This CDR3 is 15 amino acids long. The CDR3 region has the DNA TGTGCCAGCAGTGAAGGAACAGGGGGGTCCTACGAGCAGTACTTC. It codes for CASSEGTGGSYEQYF.

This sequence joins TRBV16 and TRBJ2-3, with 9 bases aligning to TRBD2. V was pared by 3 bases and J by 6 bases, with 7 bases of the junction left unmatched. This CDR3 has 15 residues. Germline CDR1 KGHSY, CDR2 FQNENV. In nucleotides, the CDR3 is TGTGCCAGCAGCCAGGGACTAGCCCTCGCGGATACGCAGTATTTT. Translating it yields CASSQGLALADTQYF.

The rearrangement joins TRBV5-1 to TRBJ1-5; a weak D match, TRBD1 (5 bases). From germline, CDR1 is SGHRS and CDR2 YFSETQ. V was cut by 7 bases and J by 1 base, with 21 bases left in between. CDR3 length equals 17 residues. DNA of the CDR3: TGCGCCAGCCTCCAAGTCGCCCGCAGGGCCAGCAATCAGCCCCAGCATTTT. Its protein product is CASLQVARRASNQPQHF.

CDR3 sequence (DNA): TGTGCCAGCAGCGATAAGCGGGGTATCTACGAGCAGTACTTC. Its protein is CASSDKRGIYEQYF. This rearrangement joins TRBV5-4 to TRBJ2-7; TRBD2 matches 7 bases. V lost 4 bases to trimming and J lost 3 bases; unmatched junction nucleotides: 7. CDR1 is SGHNT, CDR2 YYREEE, per germline (reference sequence). The CDR3 has 14 residues.

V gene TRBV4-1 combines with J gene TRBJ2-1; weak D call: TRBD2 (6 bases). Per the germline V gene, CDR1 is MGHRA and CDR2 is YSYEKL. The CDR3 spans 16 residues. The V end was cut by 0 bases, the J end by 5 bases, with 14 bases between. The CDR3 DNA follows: TGCGCCAGCAGCCAAGAGTCGGTAGCGGTTGACAATGAGCAGTTCTTC. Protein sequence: CASSQESVAVDNEQFF.

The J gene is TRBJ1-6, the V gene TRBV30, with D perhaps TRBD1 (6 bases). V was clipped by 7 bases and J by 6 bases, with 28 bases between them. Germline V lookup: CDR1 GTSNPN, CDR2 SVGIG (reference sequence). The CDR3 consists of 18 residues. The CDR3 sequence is CASDINGPRLDSNSPLHF. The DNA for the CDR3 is TGTGCCTCCGACATAAACGGGCCCAGGCTGGACAGTAATTCACCCCTCCACTTT.

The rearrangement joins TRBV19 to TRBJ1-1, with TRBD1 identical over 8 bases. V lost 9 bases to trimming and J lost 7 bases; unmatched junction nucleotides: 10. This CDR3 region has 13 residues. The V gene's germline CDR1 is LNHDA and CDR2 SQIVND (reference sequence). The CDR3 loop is CASSGTGYGEAFF. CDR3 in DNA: TGTGCCAGCTCCGGGACAGGATACGGTGAAGCTTTCTTT.

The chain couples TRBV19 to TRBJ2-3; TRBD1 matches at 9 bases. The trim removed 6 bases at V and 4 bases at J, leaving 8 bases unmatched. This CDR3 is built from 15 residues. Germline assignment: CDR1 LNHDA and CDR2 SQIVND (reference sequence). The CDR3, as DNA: TGTGCCAGTAGAGGGACAGGGTTCCTCCCAGATACGCAGTATTTT. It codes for CASRGTGFLPDTQYF.

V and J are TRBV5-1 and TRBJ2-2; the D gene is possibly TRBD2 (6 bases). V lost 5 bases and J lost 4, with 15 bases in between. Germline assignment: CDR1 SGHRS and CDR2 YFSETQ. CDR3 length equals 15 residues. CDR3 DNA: TGCGCCAGCAGACCTACCGGCGGGGCCACCGGGGAGCTGTTTTTT. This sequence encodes CASRPTGGATGELFF.

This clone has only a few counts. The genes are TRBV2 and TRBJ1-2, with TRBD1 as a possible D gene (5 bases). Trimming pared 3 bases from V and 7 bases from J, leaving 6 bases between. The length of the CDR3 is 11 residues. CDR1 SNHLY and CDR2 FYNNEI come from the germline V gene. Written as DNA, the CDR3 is TGTGCCAGCAGTGAGGGGGGTGGCTACACCTTC. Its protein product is CASSEGGGYTF.

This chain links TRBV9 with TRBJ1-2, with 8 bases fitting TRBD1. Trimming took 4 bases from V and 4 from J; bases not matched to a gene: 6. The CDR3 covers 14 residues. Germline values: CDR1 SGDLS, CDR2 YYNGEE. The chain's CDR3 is CASSPGTGIYGYTF. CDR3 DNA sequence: TGTGCCAGCAGCCCCGGGACAGGCATCTATGGCTACACCTTC.

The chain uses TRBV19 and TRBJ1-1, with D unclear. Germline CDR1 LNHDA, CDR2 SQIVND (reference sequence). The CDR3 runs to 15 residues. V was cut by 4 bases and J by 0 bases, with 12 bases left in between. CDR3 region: CASSRKDYMNTEAFF. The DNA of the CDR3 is TGTGCCAGTAGTAGGAAGGACTACATGAACACTGAAGCTTTCTTT.

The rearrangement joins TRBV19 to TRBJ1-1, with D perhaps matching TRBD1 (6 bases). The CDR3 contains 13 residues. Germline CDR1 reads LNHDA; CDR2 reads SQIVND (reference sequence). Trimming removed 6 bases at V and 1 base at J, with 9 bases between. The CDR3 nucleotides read TGTGCCAGTAGCGGACAGTGGAACACTGAAGCTTTCTTT. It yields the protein CASSGQWNTEAFF.

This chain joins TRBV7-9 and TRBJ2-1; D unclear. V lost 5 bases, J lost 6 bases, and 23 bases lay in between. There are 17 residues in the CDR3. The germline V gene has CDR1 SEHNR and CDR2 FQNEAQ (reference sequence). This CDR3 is CASSPGSLTLRINEQFF. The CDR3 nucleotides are TGTGCCAGCAGCCCCGGGTCCTTAACGTTGAGGATCAATGAGCAGTTCTTC.

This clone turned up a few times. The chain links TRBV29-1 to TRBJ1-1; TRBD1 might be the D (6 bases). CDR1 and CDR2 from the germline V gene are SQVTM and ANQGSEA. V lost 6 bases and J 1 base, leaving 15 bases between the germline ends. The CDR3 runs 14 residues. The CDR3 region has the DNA TGCAGCGTCGACAAGGACAGAACGAACACTGAAGCTTTCTTT. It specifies CSVDKDRTNTEAFF.

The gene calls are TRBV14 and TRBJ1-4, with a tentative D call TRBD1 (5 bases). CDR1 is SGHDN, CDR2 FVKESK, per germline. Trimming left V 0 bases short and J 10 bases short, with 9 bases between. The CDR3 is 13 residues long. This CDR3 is CASSQDLDTKLFF. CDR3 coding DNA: TGTGCCAGCAGCCAAGATCTGGACACAAAACTGTTTTTT.

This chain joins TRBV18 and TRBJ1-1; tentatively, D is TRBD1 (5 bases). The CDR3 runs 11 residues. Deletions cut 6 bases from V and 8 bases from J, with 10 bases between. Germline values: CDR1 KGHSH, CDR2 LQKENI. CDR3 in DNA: TGTGCCAGCTCCGGGGGGACGGAAGCTTTCTTT. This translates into CASSGGTEAFF.

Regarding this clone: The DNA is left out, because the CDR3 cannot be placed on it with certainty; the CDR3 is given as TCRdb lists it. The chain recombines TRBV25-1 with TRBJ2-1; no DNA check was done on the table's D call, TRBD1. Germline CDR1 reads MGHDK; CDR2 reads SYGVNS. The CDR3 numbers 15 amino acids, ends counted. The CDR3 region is CASSTSSRGTSEQFF.

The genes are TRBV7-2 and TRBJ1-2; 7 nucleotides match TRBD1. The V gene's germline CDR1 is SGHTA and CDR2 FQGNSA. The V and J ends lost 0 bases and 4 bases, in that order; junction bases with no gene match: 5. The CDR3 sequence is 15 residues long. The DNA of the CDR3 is TGTGCCAGCAGCTTAGCTGAGGGGGCAGCCTATGGCTACACCTTC. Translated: CASSLAEGAAYGYTF.

CDR3: CASSQDSLSTDTQYF. In DNA, the CDR3 is TGTGCCAGCAGCCAGGACAGCCTTAGCACAGATACGCAGTATTTT. The chain couples TRBV7-2 to TRBJ2-3; D is possibly TRBD1 (6 bases). V was pared by 5 bases and J by 0 bases, with 12 bases between. The CDR3 contains 15 residues. Germline V gives CDR1 SGHTA, CDR2 FQGNSA.